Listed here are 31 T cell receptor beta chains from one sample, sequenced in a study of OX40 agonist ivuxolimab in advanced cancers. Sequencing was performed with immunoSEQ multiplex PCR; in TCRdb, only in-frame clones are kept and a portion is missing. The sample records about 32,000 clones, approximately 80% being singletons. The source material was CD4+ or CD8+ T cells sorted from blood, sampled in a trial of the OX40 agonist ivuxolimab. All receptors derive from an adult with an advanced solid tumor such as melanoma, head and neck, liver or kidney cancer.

The CDR3 protein is CASRTGTSGYNEQFF. In DNA form, the CDR3 reads TGTGCCAGCAGGACAGGGACTAGCGGGTACAATGAGCAGTTCTTC. This chain connects TRBV27 to TRBJ2-1; TRBD2 matches 12 bases. Germline V gene data show CDR1 as MNHEY and CDR2 as SMNVEV (reference sequence). J was trimmed by 4 bases and V by 6 bases; bases with no gene match: 4. The CDR3 spans 15 residues.

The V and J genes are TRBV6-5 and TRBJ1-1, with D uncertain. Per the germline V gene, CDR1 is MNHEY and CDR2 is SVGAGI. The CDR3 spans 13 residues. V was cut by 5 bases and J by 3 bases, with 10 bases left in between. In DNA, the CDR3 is TGTGCCAGCAGTGCGCAGCGGTACACTGAAGCTTTCTTT. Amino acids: CASSAQRYTEAFF.

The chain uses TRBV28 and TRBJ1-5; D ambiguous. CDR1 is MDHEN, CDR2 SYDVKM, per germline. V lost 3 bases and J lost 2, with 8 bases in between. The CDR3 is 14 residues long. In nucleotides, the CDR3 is TGTGCCAGCAGTTTGCCCCCGGGCAATCAGCCCCAGCATTTT. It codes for CASSLPPGNQPQHF.

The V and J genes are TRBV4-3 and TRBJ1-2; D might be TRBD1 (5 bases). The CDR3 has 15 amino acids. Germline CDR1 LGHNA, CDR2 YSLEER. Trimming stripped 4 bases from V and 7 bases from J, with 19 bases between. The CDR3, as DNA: TGCGCCAGCAGCCGGACGGGACCTAACTTACTTGGCTACACCTTC. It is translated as CASSRTGPNLLGYTF.

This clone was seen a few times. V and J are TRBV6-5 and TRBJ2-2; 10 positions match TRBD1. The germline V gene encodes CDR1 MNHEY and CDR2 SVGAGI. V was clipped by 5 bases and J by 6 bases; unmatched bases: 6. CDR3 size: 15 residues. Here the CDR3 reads CASSLRTGGAGELFF. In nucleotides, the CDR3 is TGTGCCAGCAGTCTACGGACAGGGGGGGCCGGGGAGCTGTTTTTT.

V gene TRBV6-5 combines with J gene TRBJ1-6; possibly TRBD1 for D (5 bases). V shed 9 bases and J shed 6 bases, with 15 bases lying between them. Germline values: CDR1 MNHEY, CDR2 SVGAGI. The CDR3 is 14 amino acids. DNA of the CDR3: TGTGCCAGTGGGACCGGGCAGGCTAATTCACCCCTCCACTTT. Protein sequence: CASGTGQANSPLHF.

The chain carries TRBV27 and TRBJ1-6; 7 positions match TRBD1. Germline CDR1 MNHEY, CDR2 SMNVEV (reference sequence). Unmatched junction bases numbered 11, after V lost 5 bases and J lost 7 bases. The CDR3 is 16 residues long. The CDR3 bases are TGTGCCAGCAGTCCCATGACAGGGAGGGAAAATTCACCCCTCCACTTT. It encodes CASSPMTGRENSPLHF.

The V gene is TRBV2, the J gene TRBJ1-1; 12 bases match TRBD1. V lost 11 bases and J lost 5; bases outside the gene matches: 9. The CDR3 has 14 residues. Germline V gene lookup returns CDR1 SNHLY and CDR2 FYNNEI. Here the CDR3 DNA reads TGTGCCTCCCACGGGGACAGGGGGCTTACTGAAGCTTTCTTT. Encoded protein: CASHGDRGLTEAFF.

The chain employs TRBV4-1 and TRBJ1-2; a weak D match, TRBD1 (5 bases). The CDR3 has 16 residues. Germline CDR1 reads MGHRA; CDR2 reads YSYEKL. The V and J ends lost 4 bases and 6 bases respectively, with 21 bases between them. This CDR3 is CASSLIIRDAGNGYTF. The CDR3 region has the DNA TGCGCCAGCAGCCTTATAATCCGGGACGCTGGAAATGGCTACACCTTC.

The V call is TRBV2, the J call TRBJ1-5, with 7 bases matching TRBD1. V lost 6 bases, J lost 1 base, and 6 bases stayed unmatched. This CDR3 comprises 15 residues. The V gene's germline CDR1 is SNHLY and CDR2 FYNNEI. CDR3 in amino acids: CASRDDRASNQPQHF. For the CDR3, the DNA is TGTGCCAGCAGAGACGACAGGGCCAGCAATCAGCCCCAGCATTTT.

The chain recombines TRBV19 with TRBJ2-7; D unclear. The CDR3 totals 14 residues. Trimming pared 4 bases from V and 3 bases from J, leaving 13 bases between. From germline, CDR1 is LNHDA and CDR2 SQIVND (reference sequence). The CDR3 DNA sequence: TGTGCCAGTAGTAAGGTCCTATCCAGCTACGAGCAGTACTTC. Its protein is CASSKVLSSYEQYF.

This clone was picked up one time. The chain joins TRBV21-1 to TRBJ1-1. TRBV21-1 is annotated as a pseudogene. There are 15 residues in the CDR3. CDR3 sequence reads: CASSKSVMASEEAFF. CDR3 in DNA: TGTGCCAGCAGCAAAAGCGTAATGGCGTCCGAAGAAGCTTTCTTT.

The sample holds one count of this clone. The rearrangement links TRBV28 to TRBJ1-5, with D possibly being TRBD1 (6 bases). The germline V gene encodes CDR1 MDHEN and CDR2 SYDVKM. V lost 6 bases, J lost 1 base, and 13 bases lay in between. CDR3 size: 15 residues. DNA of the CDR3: TGTGCCAGCAGGACAGGTGGGAACAGCAATCAGCCCCAGCATTTT. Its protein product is CASRTGGNSNQPQHF.

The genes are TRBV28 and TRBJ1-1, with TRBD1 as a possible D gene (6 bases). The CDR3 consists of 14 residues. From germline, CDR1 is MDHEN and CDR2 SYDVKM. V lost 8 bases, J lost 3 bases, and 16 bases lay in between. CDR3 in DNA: TGTGCCAGCTCTACAGGGCTTGGTCACACTGAAGCTTTCTTT. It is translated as CASSTGLGHTEAFF. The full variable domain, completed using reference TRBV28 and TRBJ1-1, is DVKVTQSSRYLVKRTGEKVFLECVQDMDHENMFWYRQDPGLGLRLIYFSYDVKMKEKGDIPEGYSVSREKKERFSLILESASTNQTSMYLCASSTGLGHTEAFFGQGTRLTVV.

The CDR3: CASSSRAPGEYGYTF. The CDR3 DNA sequence: TGTGCCAGCAGTTCCAGGGCCCCGGGGGAATATGGCTACACCTTC. J is TRBJ1-2 and V is TRBV28, with D possibly TRBD1 on 5 matching bases. Trimming stripped 4 bases from V and 5 bases from J, with 17 bases between. CDR3 length: 15 amino acids. Germline V gene sequence: CDR1 MDHEN, CDR2 SYDVKM.

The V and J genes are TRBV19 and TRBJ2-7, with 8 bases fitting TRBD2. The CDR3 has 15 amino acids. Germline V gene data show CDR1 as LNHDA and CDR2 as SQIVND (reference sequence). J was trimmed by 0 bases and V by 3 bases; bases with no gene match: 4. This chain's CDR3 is CASSIAGGPSYEQYF. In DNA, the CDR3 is TGTGCCAGTAGTATTGCGGGGGGCCCCTCCTACGAGCAGTACTTC.

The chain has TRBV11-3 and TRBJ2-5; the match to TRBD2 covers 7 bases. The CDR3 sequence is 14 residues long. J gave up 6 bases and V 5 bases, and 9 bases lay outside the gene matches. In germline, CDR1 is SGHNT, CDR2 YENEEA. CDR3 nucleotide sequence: TGTGCCAGCAGCCAGGGTAGCGGGTTGCAGACCCAGTACTTC. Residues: CASSQGSGLQTQYF.

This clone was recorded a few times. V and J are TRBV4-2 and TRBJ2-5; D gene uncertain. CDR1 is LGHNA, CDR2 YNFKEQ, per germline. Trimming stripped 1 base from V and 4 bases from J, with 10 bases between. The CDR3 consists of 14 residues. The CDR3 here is CASSQGGDSETQYF. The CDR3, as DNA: TGTGCCAGCAGCCAAGGAGGAGATTCAGAGACCCAGTACTTC.

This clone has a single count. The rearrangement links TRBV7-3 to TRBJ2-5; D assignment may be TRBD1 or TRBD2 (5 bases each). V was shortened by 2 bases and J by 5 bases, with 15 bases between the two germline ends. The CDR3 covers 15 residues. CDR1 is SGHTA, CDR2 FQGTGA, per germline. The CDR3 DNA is TGTGCCAGCAGCTTATCGGGGCCGAACTCGGAGACCCAGTACTTC. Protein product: CASSLSGPNSETQYF.

The CDR3: CASSTLSGRRNEQYF. For the CDR3, the DNA is TGTGCCAGTAGTACTCTTAGCGGGAGAAGGAACGAGCAGTACTTC. This chain links TRBV19 with TRBJ2-7, with 9 bases that match TRBD2. The germline CDR1 and CDR2 sequences are LNHDA and SQIVND (reference sequence). The CDR3 is made up of 15 amino acids. V shed 4 bases and J 5 bases; nucleotides not matched to a gene: 9.

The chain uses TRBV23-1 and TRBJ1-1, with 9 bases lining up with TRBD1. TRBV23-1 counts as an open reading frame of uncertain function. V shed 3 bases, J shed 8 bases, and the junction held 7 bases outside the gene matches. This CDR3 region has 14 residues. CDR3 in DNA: TGCGCCAGCAGTCAGCAGGGACAGGGCGCCGAAGCTTTCTTT. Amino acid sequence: CASSQQGQGAEAFF.

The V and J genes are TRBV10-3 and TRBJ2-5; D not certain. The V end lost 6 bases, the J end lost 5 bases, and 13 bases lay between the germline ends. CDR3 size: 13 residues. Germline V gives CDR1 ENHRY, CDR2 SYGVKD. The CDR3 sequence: CAISGRAWETQYF. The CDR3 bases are TGTGCCATCAGCGGCCGAGCGTGGGAGACCCAGTACTTC.

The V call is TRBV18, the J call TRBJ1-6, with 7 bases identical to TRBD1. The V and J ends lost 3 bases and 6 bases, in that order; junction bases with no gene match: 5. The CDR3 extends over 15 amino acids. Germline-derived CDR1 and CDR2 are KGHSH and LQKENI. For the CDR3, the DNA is TGTGCCAGCTCACCGACCGGGACAGCTAATTCACCCCTCCACTTT. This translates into CASSPTGTANSPLHF.

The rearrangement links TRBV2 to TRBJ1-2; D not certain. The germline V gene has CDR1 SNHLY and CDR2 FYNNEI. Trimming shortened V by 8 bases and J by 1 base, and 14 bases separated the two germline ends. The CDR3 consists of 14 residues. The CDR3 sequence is CASSRVRGNYGYTF. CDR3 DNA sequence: TGTGCCAGCTCCCGGGTACGTGGTAACTATGGCTACACCTTC.

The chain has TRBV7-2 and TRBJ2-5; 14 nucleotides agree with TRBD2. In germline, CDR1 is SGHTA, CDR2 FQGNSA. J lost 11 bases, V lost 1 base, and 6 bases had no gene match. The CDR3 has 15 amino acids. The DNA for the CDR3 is TGTGCCAGCAGCTTAGGGACTAGCGGGGGGCAAGTGCAGTACTTC. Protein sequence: CASSLGTSGGQVQYF.

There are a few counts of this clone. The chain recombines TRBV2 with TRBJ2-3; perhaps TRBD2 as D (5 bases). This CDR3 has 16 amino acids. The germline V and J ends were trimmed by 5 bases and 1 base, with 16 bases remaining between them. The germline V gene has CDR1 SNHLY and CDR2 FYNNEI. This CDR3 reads CASSTAGGAGTDTQYF. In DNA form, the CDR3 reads TGTGCCAGCAGTACTGCAGGAGGCGCGGGCACAGATACGCAGTATTTT.

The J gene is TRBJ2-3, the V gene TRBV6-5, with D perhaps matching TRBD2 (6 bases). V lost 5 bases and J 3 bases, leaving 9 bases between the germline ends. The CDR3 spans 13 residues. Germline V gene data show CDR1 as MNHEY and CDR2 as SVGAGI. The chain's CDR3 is CASSPGGTDTQYF. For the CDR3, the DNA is TGTGCCAGCAGTCCTGGGGGGACAGATACGCAGTATTTT.

The chain's CDR3 is CASSSQGFNGYTF. The CDR3 DNA reads TGTGCCAGCAGCTCCCAGGGGTTTAATGGCTACACCTTC. The rearrangement links TRBV9 to TRBJ1-2; D is possibly TRBD1 (6 bases). Trimming stripped 4 bases from V and 6 bases from J, with 13 bases between. CDR3 length equals 13 residues. Germline V gene lookup returns CDR1 SGDLS and CDR2 YYNGEE. The full variable domain, its missing parts supplied by reference TRBV9 and TRBJ1-2, is DSGVTQTPKHLITATGQRVTLRCSPRSGDLSVYWYQQSLDQGLQFLIQYYNGEERAKGNILERFSAQQFPDLHSELNLSSLELGDSALYFCASSSQGFNGYTFGSGTRLTVV.

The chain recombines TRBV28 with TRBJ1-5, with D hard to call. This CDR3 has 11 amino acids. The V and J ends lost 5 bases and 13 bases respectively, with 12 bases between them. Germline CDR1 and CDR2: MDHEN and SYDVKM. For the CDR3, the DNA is TGTGCCAGCAGTGCCCCCCGGGCTCAGCATTTT. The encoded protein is CASSAPRAQHF.

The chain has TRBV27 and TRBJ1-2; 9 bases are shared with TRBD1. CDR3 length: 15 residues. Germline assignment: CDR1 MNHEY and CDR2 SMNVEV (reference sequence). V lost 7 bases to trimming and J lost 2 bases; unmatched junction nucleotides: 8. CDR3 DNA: TGTGCCAGCAAGGGACAGGGCGGGTCGAACTATGGCTACACCTTC. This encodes CASKGQGGSNYGYTF.

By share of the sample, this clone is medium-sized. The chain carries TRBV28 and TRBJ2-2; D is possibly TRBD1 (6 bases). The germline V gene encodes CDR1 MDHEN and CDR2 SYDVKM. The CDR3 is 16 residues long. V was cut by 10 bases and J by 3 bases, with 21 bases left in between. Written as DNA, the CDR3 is TGTGCCAACCGGCTTGGGACACCTTCCGACACCGGGGAGCTGTTTTTT. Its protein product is CANRLGTPSDTGELFF.